The sequence of this T cell receptor (beta chain) was determined in a study of monozygotic twins with inflammatory bowel disease. TCRdb re-called the 5' RACE reads and shows each CDR3 protein once, DNA omitted. Its listing shows 120,000 to 150,000 distinct CDR3 sequences. The sequence derives from a human donor with ulcerative colitis or Crohn's disease, or a healthy co-twin of an affected twin (not recorded which). Sequenced input: blood.

This CDR3 reads CASSQDLGQAYEQYF. The rearrangement joins TRBV4-3 to TRBJ2-7. The CDR3 contains 15 residues. Germline V gives CDR1 LGHNA, CDR2 YSLEER.